Only a few counts were recorded for the clone carrying this T cell receptor (beta chain). This specimen comes from a study of siplizumab effects on memory and regulatory T cells. The method was immunoSEQ multiplex PCR; TCRdb's version includes in-frame clones alone and lacks a portion of them. The sample yields over 85,000 clones, approximately 90% seen once. Sequencing used CD4+ T cells sorted from blood. This TCR was recovered from a human donor in good health.

The CDR3: CASIPVGGSYEQYF. The CDR3 DNA reads as TGTGCCAGCATCCCAGTGGGGGGTTCCTACGAGCAGTACTTC. This chain links TRBV6-1 with TRBJ2-7, with D tentatively TRBD2 (6 bases). This CDR3 has 14 amino acids. Germline CDR1 MNHNS, CDR2 SASEGT. Trimming cost V 7 bases and J 1 base, with 14 bases left between them.